Below, 18 T cell receptor beta chains from the same sample are listed, as sequenced in a study of blood T cell repertoires in COVID-19. Sequencing used immunoSEQ multiplex PCR; TCRdb keeps in-frame clones, though not all of them. The sample includes 150,000 to 200,000 clones, around 86% seen only once; the top ten take roughly 2.9%. The specimen sequenced was peripheral blood. The receptors derive from a woman aged 30 to 39 with active or convalescent COVID-19.

CDR3 in DNA: TGTGCCAGCAGCTCACAGATCTACTATGGCTACACCTTC. Its translation: CASSSQIYYGYTF. This sequence joins TRBV14 and TRBJ1-2; D call uncertain. The length of the CDR3 is 13 residues. Germline assignment: CDR1 SGHDN and CDR2 FVKESK. Trimming left V 5 bases short and J 3 bases short, with 10 bases between.

The chain joins TRBV27 to TRBJ1-3, with 7 bases lining up with TRBD1. With V trimmed by 6 bases and J by 0 bases, 11 bases remained unmatched. CDR3 size: 17 residues. CDR1 MNHEY and CDR2 SMNVEV come from the germline V gene (reference sequence). The CDR3 sequence is CASRPTGVAFSGNTIYF. In DNA form, the CDR3 reads TGTGCCAGCAGACCCACAGGGGTAGCCTTCTCTGGAAACACCATATATTTT.

The gene calls are TRBV19 and TRBJ1-3, with TRBD1 as a possible D gene (6 bases). This CDR3 is 15 amino acids long. Trimming stripped 2 bases from V and 0 bases from J, with 8 bases between. The germline CDR1 and CDR2 sequences are LNHDA and SQIVND (reference sequence). The CDR3 DNA reads as TGTGCCAGTAGTATAAGAGGGGGCTCTGGAAACACCATATATTTT. It translates to CASSIRGGSGNTIYF.

This clone came up once. The chain joins TRBV27 to TRBJ2-1; 10 bases are a match to TRBD2. Per germline, CDR1 MNHEY and CDR2 SMNVEV (reference sequence). This CDR3 contains 16 residues. Germline trimming cut 7 bases from V and 5 bases from J; bases unmatched to any gene: 11. CDR3 protein: CASTPISGRKDNEQFF. As DNA, the CDR3 is TGTGCCAGCACCCCGATTAGCGGGAGGAAGGACAATGAGCAGTTCTTC.

The rearrangement links TRBV2 to TRBJ2-7, with 11 nucleotides matching TRBD1. With 8 bases clipped from V and 6 bases from J, the junction kept 9 bases outside the gene matches. The CDR3 is made up of 14 amino acids. Germline values: CDR1 SNHLY, CDR2 FYNNEI. The CDR3 spells CASLGQGDMGEQYF. CDR3 nucleotide sequence: TGTGCCAGCTTGGGACAGGGGGACATGGGCGAGCAGTACTTC.

The genes are TRBV20-1 and TRBJ1-5; a weak D match, TRBD1 (5 bases). CDR1 is DFQATT, CDR2 SNEGSKA, per germline (reference sequence). The V gene lost 3 bases and the J gene lost 6 bases, with 21 bases spanning the gap. This CDR3 is 16 amino acids long. The CDR3 region has the DNA TGCAGTGCTAGTTTAGCGCGGGGCGGGAATCGTCAGCCCCAGCATTTT. Translating it yields CSASLARGGNRQPQHF.

This clone was recorded once. This chain connects TRBV28 to TRBJ2-7, with D perhaps matching TRBD1 (5 bases). The CDR3 consists of 12 residues. CDR1 and CDR2 from the germline V gene are MDHEN and SYDVKM. Trimming stripped 5 bases from V and 4 bases from J, with 9 bases between. CDR3 DNA: TGTGCCAGCAGTCGACAGATTTACGAGCAGTACTTC. It yields the protein CASSRQIYEQYF.

CDR3 loop: CASSQVIIAAYNEQFF. The CDR3 bases are TGCGCCAGCAGCCAAGTAATAATAGCGGCCTACAATGAGCAGTTCTTC. V is TRBV4-1 and J is TRBJ2-1; the D gene is possibly TRBD2 (6 bases). The V gene's germline CDR1 is MGHRA and CDR2 YSYEKL. The V gene lost 1 base and the J gene lost 2 bases, with 12 bases spanning the gap. The CDR3 sequence is 16 residues long.

The chain is built from TRBV5-8 and TRBJ1-5, with D unresolved. Between the trimmed V and J ends, which lost 0 bases and 7 bases, there was a span of 14 bases. Per germline, CDR1 SGHTS and CDR2 YDEGEE. This CDR3 region has 15 residues. The CDR3 here is CASSLGGGFNQPQHF. The CDR3 region has the DNA TGTGCCAGCAGCTTGGGTGGAGGGTTTAACCAGCCCCAGCATTTT.

J is TRBJ1-6 and V is TRBV14, with a tentative D call TRBD1 (6 bases). The length of the CDR3 is 14 residues. The germline V gene encodes CDR1 SGHDN and CDR2 FVKESK. With 4 bases removed from V and 6 bases from J, the gap between germline ends came to 10 bases. The CDR3 loop reads CASSPGTSNSPLHF. CDR3 in DNA: TGTGCCAGCAGCCCAGGGACAAGTAATTCACCCCTCCACTTT.

V and J are TRBV29-1 and TRBJ1-2, with 10 bases identical to TRBD1. Germline CDR1 and CDR2: SQVTM and ANQGSEA. The CDR3 loop spans 16 amino acids. Trimming removed 4 bases from V and 2 bases from J; junction bases left unmatched: 10. CDR3 region: CSVVEIGGQGNYGYTF. For the CDR3, the DNA is TGCAGCGTTGTGGAGATAGGGGGACAGGGGAACTATGGCTACACCTTC. Complete variable domain (other parts from reference TRBV29-1 and TRBJ1-2): SAVISQKPSRDICQRGTSLTIQCQVDSQVTMMFWYRQQPGQSLTLIATANQGSEATYESGFVIDKFPISRPNLTFSTLTVSNMSPEDSSIYLCSVVEIGGQGNYGYTFGSGTRLTVV.

The V gene is TRBV18, the J gene TRBJ2-5; D remains ambiguous. The CDR3 consists of 15 residues. Germline CDR1 KGHSH, CDR2 LQKENI. V was clipped by 4 bases and J by 0 bases, with 12 bases between them. The CDR3 DNA follows: TGTGCCAGCTCACGACTCGCTCAGTACCAAGAGACCCAGTACTTC. Its translation is CASSRLAQYQETQYF.

This chain's CDR3 is CASSLTGAEQYF. As DNA, the CDR3 is TGTGCCAGCAGCCTCACAGGGGCCGAGCAGTACTTC. The V call is TRBV3-1 (or the pseudogene TRBV3-2), the J call TRBJ2-7, with 7 bases aligning to TRBD1. The V and J ends lost 4 bases and 6 bases, in that order; junction bases with no gene match: 3. The V gene's germline CDR1 is LGHDT and CDR2 YNNKEL (reference sequence). This CDR3 is built from 12 residues.

The chain joins TRBV11-2 to TRBJ2-7; possible D gene TRBD1, 6 bases. Germline CDR1 SGHAT, CDR2 FQNNGV. This CDR3 is built from 13 residues. The ends were cut back, 5 bases at V and 0 bases at J, with 8 bases in the middle. The CDR3: CASSGGSSYEQYF. In nucleotides, the CDR3 is TGTGCCAGCAGCGGGGGCTCCTCCTACGAGCAGTACTTC.

The rearrangement joins TRBV6-2 or TRBV6-3 to TRBJ1-5; D is unresolved. V lost 2 bases, J lost 3 bases, and 8 bases lay in between. The germline gives CDR1 MNHEY, CDR2 SVGEGT. The CDR3 is made up of 14 amino acids. The DNA of the CDR3 is TGTGCCAGCAGTTACGTAGCGTTCAATCAGCCCCAGCATTTT. Its protein product is CASSYVAFNQPQHF.

The chain is built from TRBV19 and TRBJ2-7; 7 positions agree with TRBD2. This CDR3 contains 13 residues. CDR1 is LNHDA, CDR2 SQIVND, per germline (reference sequence). V lost 5 bases, J lost 0 bases, and 1 base stayed unmatched. The CDR3 bases are TGTGCCAGTAGTGAGCGGGACTCCTACGAGCAGTACTTC. This sequence encodes CASSERDSYEQYF.

The genes are TRBV2 and TRBJ2-7; 10 bases match TRBD2. Germline values: CDR1 SNHLY, CDR2 FYNNEI. V lost 8 bases, J lost 3 bases, and 10 bases stayed unmatched. CDR3 length: 15 residues. The CDR3 sequence: CASFGLAEIYYEQYF. CDR3 bases: TGTGCCAGCTTCGGACTAGCGGAAATATACTACGAGCAGTACTTC.

The rearrangement links TRBV19 to TRBJ1-3; 7 bases fit TRBD1. The trim removed 1 base at V and 0 bases at J, leaving 6 bases unmatched. The CDR3 totals 17 residues. CDR1 and CDR2 (germline): LNHDA, SQIVND (reference sequence). CDR3 loop: CASSIGTGGRSGNTIYF. The DNA for the CDR3 is TGTGCCAGTAGTATAGGGACAGGCGGACGCTCTGGAAACACCATATATTTT.